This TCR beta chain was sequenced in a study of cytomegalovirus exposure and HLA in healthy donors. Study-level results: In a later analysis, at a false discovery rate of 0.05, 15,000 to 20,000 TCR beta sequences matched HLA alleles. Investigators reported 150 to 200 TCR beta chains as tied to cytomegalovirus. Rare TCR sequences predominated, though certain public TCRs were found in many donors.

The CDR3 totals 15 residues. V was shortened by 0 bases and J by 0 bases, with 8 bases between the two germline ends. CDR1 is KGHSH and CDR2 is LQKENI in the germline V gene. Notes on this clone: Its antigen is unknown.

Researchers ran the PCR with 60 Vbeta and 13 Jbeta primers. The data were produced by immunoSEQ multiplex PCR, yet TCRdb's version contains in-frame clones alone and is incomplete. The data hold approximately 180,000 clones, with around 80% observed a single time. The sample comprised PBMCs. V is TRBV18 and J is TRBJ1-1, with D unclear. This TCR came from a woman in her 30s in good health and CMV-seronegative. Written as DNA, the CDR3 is TGTGCCAGCTCACCACCGCAGGATTTGAACACTGAAGCTTTCTTT. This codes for CASSPPQDLNTEAFF.